This T cell receptor beta chain was sequenced in a study of blood T cell repertoires in COVID-19. Study as a whole: PBMCs, B-cell-depleted T cells, or T cells provided the cDNA or gDNA that made up the material.

TCRdb's table, derived via immunoSEQ multiplex PCR, lists solely in-frame clones and lacks some. The sample gives 250,000 to 350,000 clones, about nine tenths of which show up once; 6.9% is in the top ten. V lost 0 bases and J lost 1, with 6 bases in between. The germline CDR1 and CDR2 sequences are LGHNA and YNFKEQ. This CDR3 is 15 amino acids long. V is TRBV4-2 and J is TRBJ1-4, with D perhaps matching TRBD1 (5 bases). The receptor was isolated from a woman between 25 and 40 years old who had recovered from COVID-19. What was sequenced was peripheral blood. The CDR3, as DNA: TGTGCCAGCAGCCAAGAGGGGGGAACTAATGAAAAACTGTTTTTT. Translation gives CASSQEGGTNEKLFF.